This TCR beta chain came from a study of T-cell reconstitution after alpha-beta-depleted transplantation in children. Study-wide results and limits: Some patients owed their high day-60 TCRbeta diversity to surviving recipient T cells and thymic progenitors. At one year after transplant, newly produced T cells mostly accounted for T-cell counts and diversity. Expanded graft clones numbering several hundred reportedly gave rise to alpha-beta T cells about two months after transplant.

Concerning this clonotype itself: No antigen is known for it.

The TCRbeta library was prepared with unique molecular identifiers. TCRdb re-called the PCR reads through MiXCR, storing one row per CDR3 protein. The sample contains approximately 630,000 distinct CDR3 sequences, over 10% of which appear only once. The V end was cut by 0 bases, the J end by 1 base, with 13 bases between. The germline gives CDR1 SGHRS, CDR2 YFSETQ. This CDR3 spans 16 amino acids. The receptor comes from a girl aged 2 to 10 with congenital amegakaryocytic thrombocytopenia, due to receive a stem cell transplant. The chain employs TRBV5-1 and TRBJ1-1; the D is unclear. The sequencing here drew on PBMCs, taken before TCRalphabeta/CD19-depleted stem cell transplant. In DNA form, the CDR3 reads TGCGCCAGCAGCTTGGGACAAGGCTTACAGAACACTGAAGCTTTCTTT. The encoded protein is CASSLGQGLQNTEAFF. Looking up the rest from reference TRBV5-1 and TRBJ1-1 gives the full variable domain: KAGVTQTPRYLIKTRGQQVTLSCSPISGHRSVSWYQQTPGQGLQFLFEYFSETQRNKGNFPGRFSGRQFSNSRSEMNVSTLELGDSALYLCASSLGQGLQNTEAFFGQGTRLTVV.